The T cell receptor beta chain under discussion was sequenced for a study of blood T cell repertoires in COVID-19. Overall study context: Sites in the United States, Italy and Spain provided acute and convalescent COVID-19 samples. The cDNA or gDNA used as material had been derived from T cells, B-cell-depleted T cells, or PBMCs.

The CDR3 length is 11 residues. V lost 7 bases and J lost 7, with 8 bases in between. Per the germline V gene, CDR1 is MDHEN and CDR2 is SYDVKM. The data were produced by immunoSEQ multiplex PCR, yet TCRdb's version contains in-frame clones alone and is incomplete. The profile shows about 91,000 clones, 75% to 85% of them singletons. This TCR was recovered from a woman older than 75 with acute or convalescent COVID-19. The rearrangement joins TRBV28 to TRBJ2-1; D gene ambiguous. The material sequenced was peripheral blood. CDR3 sequence (DNA): TGTGCCAGCACCCTCCGGAATGAGCAGTTCTTC. It encodes CASTLRNEQFF. Full variable domain (outside the CDR3, taken from reference TRBV28 and TRBJ2-1): DVKVTQSSRYLVKRTGEKVFLECVQDMDHENMFWYRQDPGLGLRLIYFSYDVKMKEKGDIPEGYSVSREKKERFSLILESASTNQTSMYLCASTLRNEQFFGPGTRLTVL.